The 20 T cell receptor beta chains below all came from one sample that was sequenced in a study of human T cells and chemical hapten exposure. TCRdb independently ran MiXCR on the RACE reads; one entry per CDR3 protein. The data hold some 350,000 distinct CDR3 sequences, with about 6% observed a single time. Time point reported: patch test 2, 6 weeks after DPC sensitization. Treatment denoted: therapeutic diphenylcyclopropenone sensitization with weekly scalp DPC. Sequencing used whole blood, obtained in connection with sensitization to the hapten diphenylcyclopropenone (DPC). Source of these receptors: a woman between 18 and 29 years old with alopecia areata. Some clones in this sample may be carry-over from other donors' samples.

The chain is built from TRBV6-2 or TRBV6-3 and TRBJ1-1; TRBD1 is a possible D gene (6 bases). Per germline, CDR1 MNHEY and CDR2 SVGEGT. V dropped 10 bases and J dropped 0 bases, with 12 bases sitting between them. The CDR3 length is 13 residues. The CDR3 DNA sequence: TGTGCCACCACGGACAGAATGAACACTGAAGCTTTCTTT. Its translation: CATTDRMNTEAFF.

The CDR3 is CASSEMWSSPLHF. The CDR3 DNA reads as TGTGCCAGCTCGGAAATGTGGTCATCACCCCTCCACTTT. The chain is built from TRBV6-5 and TRBJ1-6; D unclear. The CDR3 extends over 13 amino acids. V lost 8 bases and J lost 10, with 15 bases in between. Germline CDR1 and CDR2: MNHEY and SVGAGI.

This clonotype occurred many times. The V gene is TRBV3-1, the J gene TRBJ1-6, with 7 bases aligning to TRBD1. This CDR3 contains 16 residues. V shed 4 bases and J 8 bases; nucleotides not matched to a gene: 11. Germline CDR1 is LGHDT and CDR2 is YNNKEL (reference sequence). The CDR3 nucleotides read TGTGCCAGCAGCCCGAGGGGGACAGAGTTTTATTCACCCCTCCACTTT. It encodes CASSPRGTEFYSPLHF.

This clonotype has ten or more counts. The rearrangement joins TRBV2 to TRBJ1-1; no clear D. Trimming removed 7 bases at V and 1 base at J, with 19 bases between. The CDR3 runs 16 residues. CDR1 and CDR2 from the germline V gene are SNHLY and FYNNEI. CDR3 protein: CASTEGWARSNTEAFF. As DNA, the CDR3 is TGTGCCAGCACGGAGGGTTGGGCCAGATCGAACACTGAAGCTTTCTTT. The full variable domain, its missing parts supplied by reference TRBV2 and TRBJ1-1, is EPEVTQTPSHQVTQMGQEVILRCVPISNHLYFYWYRQILGQKVEFLVSFYNNEISEKSEIFDDQFSVERPDGSNFTLKIRSTKLEDSAMYFCASTEGWARSNTEAFFGQGTRLTVV.

The chain recombines TRBV4-3 with TRBJ2-4, with no clear D. Germline V gene sequence: CDR1 LGHNA, CDR2 YSLEER. Trimming removed 0 bases from V and 0 bases from J, with 15 bases in between. The CDR3 consists of 18 residues. Here the CDR3 reads CASSQDRTPWRAKNIQYF. The CDR3 DNA follows: TGCGCCAGCAGCCAAGACCGGACGCCTTGGCGAGCCAAAAACATTCAGTACTTC.

This clonotype appeared many times. V usage is TRBV20-1 and J usage is TRBJ1-3; possibly TRBD1 for D (6 bases). With 3 bases removed from V and 4 bases from J, the gap between germline ends came to 13 bases. The CDR3 loop spans 14 amino acids. Per germline, CDR1 DFQATT and CDR2 SNEGSKA (reference sequence). In DNA form, the CDR3 reads TGCAGTGCTAGGAAGGGGGTCACGGGAAACACCATATATTTT. Residues: CSARKGVTGNTIYF.

Here the CDR3 DNA reads TGTGCCAGCAATCCCGACGCGGGGAGTAATGGCTACACCTTC. Amino acid sequence: CASNPDAGSNGYTF. The chain carries TRBV6-2 or TRBV6-3 and TRBJ1-2; D remains unclear. Looked up from germline, CDR1 is MNHEY and CDR2 is SVGEGT. The CDR3 length is 14 residues. With 7 bases removed from V and 6 bases from J, the gap between germline ends came to 18 bases.

There are many counts of this clonotype. The chain combines TRBV5-6 with TRBJ2-3, with 9 bases aligning to TRBD1. Trimming removed 0 bases from V and 5 bases from J; junction bases left unmatched: 4. This CDR3 spans 15 amino acids. The germline CDR1 and CDR2 sequences are SGHDT and YYEEEE. As DNA, the CDR3 is TGTGCCAGCAGCTTGGACAGGGGGCGCGGAGATACGCAGTATTTT. Encoded protein: CASSLDRGRGDTQYF.

The genes are TRBV5-1 and TRBJ2-3; 7 nucleotides match TRBD1. There are 14 residues in the CDR3. Trimming cost V 6 bases and J 4 bases; bases outside gene matches: 8. The germline V gene encodes CDR1 SGHRS and CDR2 YFSETQ. The CDR3 DNA reads as TGCGCCAGCACCCCGACAGGGTCCGCAGATACGCAGTATTTT. Translating gives CASTPTGSADTQYF.

This clonotype appeared a few times. The rearrangement joins TRBV7-2 to TRBJ1-1; D not resolved. Germline V gene data show CDR1 as SGHTA and CDR2 as FQGNSA. V was trimmed by 3 bases and J by 5 bases, leaving 16 bases between them. The CDR3 covers 15 residues. In DNA, the CDR3 is TGTGCCAGCAGCTTGGACCGGGCGCCAGGAACTGAAGCTTTCTTT. Protein: CASSLDRAPGTEAFF.

This clonotype was observed at least ten times. The V gene is TRBV29-1, the J gene TRBJ1-5; D is undetermined. From germline, CDR1 is SQVTM and CDR2 ANQGSEA. CDR3 length: 14 residues. Trimming shortened V by 4 bases and J by 2 bases, and 12 bases separated the two germline ends. The chain's CDR3 is CSVVIPVGNQPQHF. The CDR3, as DNA: TGCAGCGTTGTTATCCCAGTCGGCAATCAGCCCCAGCATTTT.

This clonotype was detected many times. This sequence joins TRBV4-3 and TRBJ1-6; D unresolved. Trimming shortened V by 1 base and J by 9 bases, and 13 bases separated the two germline ends. Germline V CDR1 and CDR2: LGHNA, YSLEER. The CDR3 is 15 amino acids. In nucleotides, the CDR3 is TGCGCCAGCAGCCAAGTCGGTGATTTGGGTTCACCCCTCCACTTT. Its protein is CASSQVGDLGSPLHF.

This clonotype was observed many times. The V call is TRBV12-3 or TRBV12-4, the J call TRBJ2-3; TRBD1 is a possible D gene (6 bases). Trimming removed 5 bases from V and 0 bases from J, with 12 bases in between. The CDR3 totals 15 residues. CDR3 residues: CASSQQGRSTDTQYF. In DNA, the CDR3 is TGTGCCAGCAGTCAACAGGGTAGAAGCACAGATACGCAGTATTTT.

The chain carries TRBV27 and TRBJ1-4; the D is unclear. Trimming left V 6 bases short and J 8 bases short, with 16 bases between. Germline V lookup: CDR1 MNHEY, CDR2 SMNVEV (reference sequence). The CDR3 contains 14 residues. This CDR3 reads CASRLLASEEKLFF. The DNA of the CDR3 is TGTGCCAGCAGACTTCTCGCCTCAGAGGAAAAACTGTTTTTT.

The chain has TRBV14 and TRBJ2-2; D call uncertain. Germline V gives CDR1 SGHDN, CDR2 FVKESK. V was pared by 3 bases and J by 4 bases, with 12 bases between. The CDR3 is 15 residues long. This chain's CDR3 is CASSHPETVTGELFF. The CDR3 DNA reads as TGTGCCAGCAGCCATCCGGAGACGGTCACCGGGGAGCTGTTTTTT. Full variable domain (rest looked up from reference TRBV14 and TRBJ2-2): EAGVTQFPSHSVIEKGQTVTLRCDPISGHDNLYWYRRVMGKEIKFLLHFVKESKQDESGMPNNRFLAERTGGTYSTLKVQPAELEDSGVYFCASSHPETVTGELFFGEGSRLTVL.

Worth noting for this clonotype: Without the conserved terminal phenylalanine or tryptophan, this CDR3 likely stems from a read error. The chain employs TRBV18 and TRBJ2-5; D unclear. V lost 0 bases to trimming and J lost 1 base, with 6 bases between them. The CDR3 spans 14 residues. Looked up from germline, CDR1 is KGHSH and CDR2 is LQKENI. The CDR3 bases are TGTGCCAGCTCACCACCGATGTTCCAAGAGACCCAGTACTTG. Amino acid sequence: CASSPPMFQETQYL.

This clonotype was recorded many times. The V and J genes are TRBV18 and TRBJ1-2; a possible D gene is TRBD1 (6 bases). The germline V gene encodes CDR1 KGHSH and CDR2 LQKENI. CDR3 length: 16 amino acids. The V gene lost 2 bases and the J gene lost 4 bases, with 17 bases spanning the gap. The CDR3: CASSPNRGASSYGYTF. CDR3 nucleotide sequence: TGTGCCAGCTCACCAAATAGGGGGGCTTCTTCCTATGGCTACACCTTC.

This clonotype appeared a few times. For the CDR3, the DNA is TGTGCCAGCAGCTTAGTCGAGAAATTGGCCTCTGAAGCTTTCTTT. Protein: CASSLVEKLASEAFF. The chain is built from TRBV7-9 and TRBJ1-1; no clear D gene. The CDR3 runs 15 residues. From germline, CDR1 is SEHNR and CDR2 FQNEAQ (reference sequence). The germline V and J ends were trimmed by 1 base and 6 bases, with 15 bases remaining between them. Based on the CDR3 plus reference TRBV7-9 and TRBJ1-1, the full variable domain is DTGVSQNPRHKITKRGQNVTFRCDPISEHNRLYWYRQTLGQGPEFLTYFQNEAQLEKSRLLSDRFSAERPKGSFSTLEIQRTEQGDSAMYLCASSLVEKLASEAFFGQGTRLTVV.

This clonotype was seen more than once but under ten times. The V call is TRBV6-5, the J call TRBJ2-1; tentative D call: TRBD2 (5 bases). Germline V lookup: CDR1 MNHEY, CDR2 SVGAGI. CDR3 length equals 14 residues. V was clipped by 4 bases and J by 7 bases, with 14 bases between them. CDR3 DNA: TGTGCCAGCAGTTCGGTGGGTCGAGGGAATGAGCAGTTCTTC. It encodes CASSSVGRGNEQFF.

A word on this clonotype: At one boundary the junction diverges from the germline segment, which might be a read error. The rearrangement uses TRBV5-1 and TRBJ2-3; 10 bases align to TRBD1. CDR3 length equals 15 residues. The V gene's germline CDR1 is SGHRS and CDR2 YFSETQ. The CDR3 coding sequence is TGCGCCGGCAGCGTCGGGACAGGGGTCGAAGATACGCAGTATTTT. Its protein is CAGSVGTGVEDTQYF.